This T cell receptor beta chain was sequenced in a study of OX40 agonist ivuxolimab in advanced cancers. For the study at large: Hepatocellular carcinoma, melanoma, renal cell or head and neck cancer occurred in dose-escalation patients. Having had anti-PD-1, anti-PD-L1 or anti-CTLA-4 therapy before was allowed, and about 40% had some.

V was trimmed by 2 bases and J by 3 bases, leaving 8 bases between them. CDR1 is SGHTA and CDR2 is FQGNSA in the germline V gene. The CDR3 totals 13 residues. General study results and limits: No antigen was identified for the clonally expanded peripheral T cells. Normalized expansion of T-cell clones was also low for some nonresponders.

Turning to this clone: Its cognate antigen is unknown.

Some clones are missing from TCRdb's copy, which holds only in-frame ones; the method was immunoSEQ multiplex PCR. The profile covers tens of thousands of clones, with around 90% appearing a single time and around 0.37% taken by the ten largest. V gene TRBV7-2 combines with J gene TRBJ2-7, with D unresolved. Sample: CD4+ or CD8+ T cells sorted from blood, taken in a trial of the OX40 agonist ivuxolimab. The TCR sequence derives from an adult with an advanced solid tumor such as melanoma, head and neck, liver or kidney cancer. The CDR3 bases are TGTGCCAGCAGCTTATCATCTCACTACGAGCAGTACTTC. It encodes CASSLSSHYEQYF.